This is a list of T cell receptor beta chains from one sample in a study of PD-L1 blockade in urothelial cancer. The assay was immunoSEQ multiplex PCR, and TCRdb's table has in-frame clones only and misses some. Of around 56,000 clones listed, about 86% are singletons. The sample consisted of PBMCs, taken around atezolizumab (anti-PD-L1) treatment. Receptor source: a man aged 45-60 years with urothelial cancer. The CDR3 runs from the conserved cysteine through the conserved F or W. Each record gives: clone size, J gene, D gene, V gene, CDR3 protein, CDR3 DNA. The D gene is left open where the match is weak. Rows may omit the clone size; those that give it use once, few, many or a size class.

>-|TRBJ2-7|TRBD2|TRBV6-6
CASSYGLAKYEQYF
TGTGCCAGCAGCTACGGACTAGCGAAGTACGAGCAGTACTTC
>-|TRBJ1-5|TRBD1|TRBV19
CASSPNTGGTLRLYNQPQHF
TGTGCCAGTAGTCCAAACACAGGGGGAACTCTGAGGTTGTACAATCAGCCCCAGCATTTT
>-|TRBJ2-1|-|TRBV7-3
CASSLIPLDNSYNEQFF
TGTGCCAGCAGCTTAATTCCGTTGGACAACTCCTACAATGAGCAGTTCTTC
>-|TRBJ1-2|-|TRBV5-1
CASSLVLGADGYTF
TGCGCCAGCAGCTTGGTCCTGGGGGCTGATGGCTACACCTTC
>-|TRBJ1-3|-|TRBV19
CASSILGVGNTIYF
TGTGCCAGTAGTATTCTGGGAGTCGGAAACACCATATATTTT
>-|TRBJ1-4|-|TRBV5-1
CASSSPGRTNEKLFF
TGCGCCAGCAGCTCCCCGGGTCGGACTAATGAAAAACTGTTTTTT
>-|TRBJ2-1|TRBD1|TRBV7-3
CASSSGTGKNEQFF
TGTGCCAGCAGCTCCGGGACAGGGAAAAATGAGCAGTTCTTC
>-|TRBJ2-1|TRBD2|TRBV7-8
CASSLDPSGRVNEQFF
TGTGCCAGCAGCTTAGACCCTAGCGGGAGGGTCAATGAGCAGTTCTTC
>-|TRBJ2-1|TRBD2|TRBV14
CASSQASGSEDEQFF
TGTGCCAGCAGCCAAGCTAGCGGGAGTGAGGATGAGCAGTTCTTC
>once|TRBJ2-1|-|TRBV7-6
CASSLLGGSSYNEQFF
TGTGCCAGCAGCTTATTAGGGGGTAGCTCCTACAATGAGCAGTTCTTC
>-|TRBJ2-7|-|TRBV28
CASTGGDSRSSYEQYF
TGTGCCAGCACGGGGGGGGACAGCAGGAGCTCCTACGAGCAGTACTTC
>-|TRBJ1-5|TRBD1|TRBV28
CATLTGGVRNQPQHF
TGTGCCACATTAACAGGGGGCGTGAGGAATCAGCCCCAGCATTTT
>-|TRBJ2-7|TRBD1|TRBV2
CASSVGQGTGRPYEQYF
TGTGCCAGCAGTGTGGGTCAAGGGACAGGGCGACCCTACGAGCAGTACTTC